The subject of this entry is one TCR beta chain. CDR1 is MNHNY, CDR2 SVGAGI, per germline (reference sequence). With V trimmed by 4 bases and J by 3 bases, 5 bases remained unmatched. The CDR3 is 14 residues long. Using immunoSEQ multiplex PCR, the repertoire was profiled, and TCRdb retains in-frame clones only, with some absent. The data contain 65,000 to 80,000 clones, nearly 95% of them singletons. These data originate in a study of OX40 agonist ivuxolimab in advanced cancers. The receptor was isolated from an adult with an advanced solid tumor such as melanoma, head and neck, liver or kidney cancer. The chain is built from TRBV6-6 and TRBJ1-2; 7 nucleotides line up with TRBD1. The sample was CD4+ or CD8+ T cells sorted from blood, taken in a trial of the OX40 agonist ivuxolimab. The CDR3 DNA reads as TGTGCCAGCAGTTTAGGACAGGAGTACTATGGCTACACCTTC. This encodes CASSLGQEYYGYTF.